This TCR beta chain was recovered during a study of cytotoxic CD8 clonotypes in ibrutinib-treated CLL (TCRdb year 2021). With regard to the full study: The cohort had over ten relapsed/refractory and approximately 14 treatment-naive patients; about 17 were IGHV unmutated. Of the roughly 79 people in the trial, around 24 had longitudinal samples available. An average of approximately 260,000 productive templates and 94,082 productive rearrangements was obtained per sample. Response samples were obtained after a median of around 11 months of treatment, with a range of about 6 to 40 months. Partial responses were observed in about 25 patients and complete responses in 2; after a median follow-up of roughly 72 months, remission was maintained in 14 patients and progression was observed in 12. Cryopreserved peripheral blood mononuclear cells were obtained prior to treatment, at the time of response, and at either disease progression or sustained remission. Patients were still on ibrutinib when every remission and progressive disease sample was collected. Beyond this particular receptor, the publication reports: Baseline clonality was found to be higher than that of age-matched healthy donors and was strongly correlated with circulating CD8+ T-cell counts. Sampling times were not matched between patients in sustained remission and patients whose disease was progressing, and lymph node repertoires were not examined. An increase in clonality was observed at ibrutinib response, with clonality remaining stable during sustained remission and falling back toward baseline at progression. Public clonotypes were rare and either contracted or stayed stable during treatment, and the rise in clonality at ibrutinib response reflected the expansion of private clonotypes.

The CDR3 runs 15 residues from the cysteine to the phenylalanine. The DNA shown is the 45-base CDR3, in frame from base 1. Per the germline V gene (reference sequence), WNHNN is the CDR1 and SYGVQD is the CDR2. The junction shows trimming of 3 bases on V and 4 bases on J, plus 14 bases between the germline ends. On a MiSeq, deep resolution sequencing aimed for a depth between 1 in 1 million and 1 in 200,000 T cells, with each clonotype covered approximately 10x on average. The immunoSEQ hsTCRB Kit was used to generate the TCR beta libraries. In the original analysis: The data were analyzed with ImmunoSEQ Analyzer and ImmunoSEQ Data Assistant, and V, D and J gene assignments followed IMGT definitions. Clonality, which ranges from 0 to 1, was calculated as one minus the normalized Shannon entropy of productive rearrangement frequencies. Only overrepresented clonotypes making up at least 0.05% of each patient's repertoire were included in the public clonotype analysis. Thirteen age-matched healthy donor repertoires from immuneACCESS served as clonality controls. As stored in TCRdb, this immuneACCESS dataset retains in-frame rearrangements with V and J assigned. A fraction of the clones does not appear; measured against another copy, unresolved V genes explain less than half of the discrepancy, and the remainder lacks a known reason. V, J and clone size are those of that table, while D and trimming were read from the DNA. The sample contains roughly 180,000 clones, approximately 72% of them found a single time. The top ten hold about an eighth of the sample.

This clone was seen only a few times. The antigen it binds to is not known. No per-base quality is available; no much larger clone lies one base away. The sample's time point label is to be understood as: approximately 2 years on ibrutinib. For TCR beta library preparation, 2 to 2.5 micrograms of genomic DNA were isolated from cryopreserved PBMCs. Longitudinal blood samples from CLL patients on ibrutinib monotherapy underwent high-throughput TCR beta sequencing. The patients were enrolled in a single-center, open-label phase 2 trial of ibrutinib monotherapy. The sequence links TRBV10-1 to TRBJ2-3; 5 matching bases give a weak D call of TRBD2. The sequence was obtained from a human donor with chronic lymphocytic leukemia. The sample consisted of PBMCs, taken after 24 months of ibrutinib treatment. CDR3 sequence: CASSEGRLFSDTQYF. The nucleotide sequence is TGCGCCAGCAGTGAAGGGAGACTTTTCTCAGATACGCAGTATTTT.